Listed below are T cell receptor beta chains from one sample, sequenced in a study of blood T cell repertoires in COVID-19. Repertoires were generated with immunoSEQ multiplex PCR, while TCRdb's copy carries only in-frame clones and drops some. The sample comprises about 74,000 clones, 75% of which are singletons, and under 25% rests with the top ten. The sequenced material came from peripheral blood. Receptors originate from an older man with acute or convalescent COVID-19. Each CDR3 is given with its conserved first and last residue. Fields, in order: J gene, D gene, CDR3 length, V gene, clone size, CDR3 protein, CDR3 DNA. D genes are given only for firm matches. Rows give clone size only sometimes, using once, few, many, or a class for an expanded clone.

J gene: TRBJ2-4
D gene: TRBD2
CDR3 length: 15
V gene: TRBV20-1
clone size: NA
CDR3 protein: CSASSGRALGDIQYF
CDR3 DNA: TGCAGTGCTAGTAGCGGGAGGGCCCTCGGTGACATTCAGTACTTC

J gene: TRBJ2-3
D gene: NA
CDR3 length: 14
V gene: TRBV7-3
clone size: NA
CDR3 protein: CASSSSPSTDTQYF
CDR3 DNA: TGTGCCAGCAGCTCCTCCCCTAGCACAGATACGCAGTATTTT

J gene: TRBJ1-4
D gene: NA
CDR3 length: 14
V gene: TRBV6-6
clone size: NA
CDR3 protein: CASSYSESNEKLFF
CDR3 DNA: TGTGCCAGCAGTTACTCTGAGTCTAATGAAAAACTGTTTTTT

J gene: TRBJ2-2
D gene: TRBD1
CDR3 length: 15
V gene: TRBV5-1
clone size: NA
CDR3 protein: CASSSTGQVGGELFF
CDR3 DNA: TGCGCCAGCAGTTCCACCGGACAGGTCGGCGGGGAGCTGTTTTTT

J gene: TRBJ1-3
D gene: NA
CDR3 length: 15
V gene: TRBV5-1
clone size: NA
CDR3 protein: CASSFQGRSGNTIYF
CDR3 DNA: TGCGCCAGCAGCTTCCAGGGAAGGTCTGGAAACACCATATATTTT

J gene: TRBJ1-1
D gene: TRBD1
CDR3 length: 15
V gene: TRBV4-3
clone size: few
CDR3 protein: CASSHATGLNTEAFF
CDR3 DNA: TGCGCCAGCAGCCATGCGACAGGGCTGAACACTGAAGCTTTCTTT

J gene: TRBJ1-1
D gene: TRBD1
CDR3 length: 16
V gene: TRBV5-8
clone size: NA
CDR3 protein: CASSPGQGDWNTEAFF
CDR3 DNA: TGTGCCAGCAGCCCCGGACAGGGGGATTGGAACACTGAAGCTTTCTTT

J gene: TRBJ2-3
D gene: TRBD1
CDR3 length: 12
V gene: TRBV12-3/TRBV12-4
clone size: NA
CDR3 protein: CASSPDRGVGYF
CDR3 DNA: TGTGCCAGCAGCCCTGACAGGGGTGTAGGGTATTTT

J gene: TRBJ2-5
D gene: NA
CDR3 length: 15
V gene: TRBV7-7
clone size: once
CDR3 protein: CASSLSPGSRETQYF
CDR3 DNA: TGTGCTAGCAGCTTAAGCCCCGGGAGCAGGGAGACCCAGTACTTC

J gene: TRBJ1-3
D gene: TRBD1
CDR3 length: 13
V gene: TRBV3-1/TRBV3-2
clone size: NA
CDR3 protein: CASSQRTGDPLSF
CDR3 DNA: TGTGCCAGCAGCCAGCGGACAGGGGATCCGTTAAGTTTT

J gene: TRBJ1-6
D gene: NA
CDR3 length: 16
V gene: TRBV9
clone size: NA
CDR3 protein: CASSPGHMAYNSPLHF
CDR3 DNA: TGTGCCAGCAGTCCTGGACACATGGCCTATAATTCACCCCTCCACTTT

J gene: TRBJ2-1
D gene: TRBD2
CDR3 length: 20
V gene: TRBV7-7
clone size: NA
CDR3 protein: CASSPRLQLAGTSGDNEQFF
CDR3 DNA: TGTGCTAGCAGCCCGAGGTTGCAGCTCGCCGGGACTAGCGGGGACAATGAGCAGTTCTTC

J gene: TRBJ2-1
D gene: TRBD2
CDR3 length: 15
V gene: TRBV3-1/TRBV3-2
clone size: NA
CDR3 protein: CASTDGGRAGNEQFF
CDR3 DNA: TGTGCCAGCACCGACGGGGGGAGGGCGGGAAATGAGCAGTTCTTC

J gene: TRBJ1-1
D gene: NA
CDR3 length: 15
V gene: TRBV5-8
clone size: few
CDR3 protein: CASRWLTPRMPEAFF
CDR3 DNA: TGTGCCAGCAGATGGTTAACCCCCAGAATGCCTGAAGCTTTCTTT

J gene: TRBJ1-3
D gene: NA
CDR3 length: 16
V gene: TRBV28
clone size: few
CDR3 protein: CASSLGHSNSGNTIYF
CDR3 DNA: TGTGCCAGCAGTCTGGGACACTCCAACTCTGGAAACACCATATATTTT

J gene: TRBJ2-7
D gene: TRBD1
CDR3 length: 15
V gene: TRBV5-1
clone size: NA
CDR3 protein: CASNSEGDRVYEQYF
CDR3 DNA: TGCGCCAGCAATTCGGAAGGGGACAGGGTGTACGAGCAGTACTTC

J gene: TRBJ2-3
D gene: TRBD1
CDR3 length: 14
V gene: TRBV5-1
clone size: few
CDR3 protein: CASRSDRVADTQYF
CDR3 DNA: TGCGCCAGCAGATCGGACAGGGTGGCAGATACGCAGTATTTT

J gene: TRBJ1-5
D gene: NA
CDR3 length: 16
V gene: TRBV18
clone size: NA
CDR3 protein: CASSPGRGLSNQPQHF
CDR3 DNA: TGTGCCAGCTCACCCGGGAGGGGCTTGAGCAATCAGCCCCAGCATTTT

J gene: TRBJ2-5
D gene: NA
CDR3 length: 15
V gene: TRBV7-6
clone size: NA
CDR3 protein: CASSTAPESGRAQYF
CDR3 DNA: TGTGCCAGCAGCACCGCTCCCGAAAGCGGCCGGGCCCAGTACTTC

J gene: TRBJ1-2
D gene: NA
CDR3 length: 14
V gene: TRBV9
clone size: NA
CDR3 protein: CASSVDRGQDGYTF
CDR3 DNA: TGTGCCAGCAGCGTAGACCGGGGTCAGGATGGCTACACCTTC

J gene: TRBJ2-7
D gene: TRBD2
CDR3 length: 17
V gene: TRBV9
clone size: NA
CDR3 protein: CASSVGLGTSGRNEQYF
CDR3 DNA: TGTGCCAGCAGCGTAGGCTTAGGGACTAGCGGGAGGAACGAGCAGTACTTC

J gene: TRBJ2-7
D gene: NA
CDR3 length: 17
V gene: TRBV14
clone size: NA
CDR3 protein: CASSQRLSAGFFDEQYF
CDR3 DNA: TGTGCCAGCAGCCAACGACTATCGGCGGGATTTTTCGACGAGCAGTACTTC

J gene: TRBJ1-2
D gene: NA
CDR3 length: 15
V gene: TRBV13
clone size: NA
CDR3 protein: CASSWPRGADYGYTF
CDR3 DNA: TGTGCCAGCAGCTGGCCTCGGGGGGCTGACTATGGCTACACCTTC

J gene: TRBJ2-7
D gene: NA
CDR3 length: 13
V gene: TRBV29-1
clone size: NA
CDR3 protein: CSVSLSLRDEQYF
CDR3 DNA: TGCAGCGTTTCCCTGTCCCTGCGTGACGAGCAGTACTTC

J gene: TRBJ1-2
D gene: TRBD1
CDR3 length: 16
V gene: TRBV4-2
clone size: few
CDR3 protein: CASSHLEGTGGYGYTF
CDR3 DNA: TGTGCCAGCAGCCACTTGGAGGGGACAGGGGGATATGGCTACACCTTC

J gene: TRBJ2-5
D gene: NA
CDR3 length: 14
V gene: TRBV5-6
clone size: NA
CDR3 protein: CASSPLWGRETQYF
CDR3 DNA: TGTGCCAGCAGCCCCCTGTGGGGGCGGGAGACCCAGTACTTC

J gene: TRBJ2-7
D gene: NA
CDR3 length: 15
V gene: TRBV9
clone size: NA
CDR3 protein: CASSVAPGLSYEQYF
CDR3 DNA: TGTGCCAGCAGCGTAGCCCCAGGGCTCTCCTACGAGCAGTACTTC

J gene: TRBJ2-7
D gene: TRBD1
CDR3 length: 14
V gene: TRBV10-3
clone size: NA
CDR3 protein: CATTSGTGHYEQYF
CDR3 DNA: TGTGCCACTACATCCGGGACAGGCCACTACGAGCAGTACTTC

J gene: TRBJ1-1
D gene: TRBD1
CDR3 length: 15
V gene: TRBV5-1
clone size: few
CDR3 protein: CASSTQQGRNTEAFF
CDR3 DNA: TGCGCCAGCAGCACCCAACAGGGGAGGAACACTGAAGCTTTCTTT

J gene: TRBJ1-5
D gene: TRBD1
CDR3 length: 17
V gene: TRBV7-8
clone size: NA
CDR3 protein: CASSLAPRGRSNQPQHF
CDR3 DNA: TGTGCCAGCAGCTTAGCGCCCAGGGGGCGCAGCAATCAGCCCCAGCATTTT

J gene: TRBJ1-2
D gene: NA
CDR3 length: 13
V gene: TRBV7-9
clone size: NA
CDR3 protein: CASSLAGQNGYTF
CDR3 DNA: TGTGCCAGCAGCTTAGCCGGACAGAATGGCTACACCTTC

J gene: TRBJ1-2
D gene: NA
CDR3 length: 11
V gene: TRBV28
clone size: NA
CDR3 protein: CASSLNYGYTF
CDR3 DNA: TGTGCCAGCAGTCTCAACTATGGCTACACCTTC

J gene: TRBJ2-7
D gene: TRBD1
CDR3 length: 14
V gene: TRBV7-8
clone size: NA
CDR3 protein: CASSLWDRDYEQYF
CDR3 DNA: TGTGCCAGCAGCTTATGGGACAGGGACTACGAGCAGTACTTC

J gene: TRBJ2-1
D gene: TRBD1
CDR3 length: 15
V gene: TRBV27
clone size: NA
CDR3 protein: CASSLLGTGFNEQFF
CDR3 DNA: TGTGCCAGCAGTTTATTGGGGACAGGGTTTAATGAGCAGTTCTTC

J gene: TRBJ1-2
D gene: TRBD1
CDR3 length: 15
V gene: TRBV7-2
clone size: few
CDR3 protein: CASSLSRGQTYGYTF
CDR3 DNA: TGTGCCAGCAGCTTAAGTCGGGGACAGACTTATGGCTACACCTTC

J gene: TRBJ2-2
D gene: NA
CDR3 length: 12
V gene: TRBV10-3
clone size: few
CDR3 protein: CASTGLIGELFF
CDR3 DNA: TGTGCCAGTACAGGGCTAATCGGGGAGCTGTTTTTT

J gene: TRBJ2-6
D gene: NA
CDR3 length: 17
V gene: TRBV10-3
clone size: NA
CDR3 protein: CAISERGPDSGANVLTF
CDR3 DNA: TGTGCCATCAGTGAAAGAGGGCCGGACTCTGGGGCCAACGTCCTGACTTTC

J gene: TRBJ1-1
D gene: NA
CDR3 length: 15
V gene: TRBV7-2
clone size: NA
CDR3 protein: CASSSRFRMNTEAFF
CDR3 DNA: TGTGCCAGCAGCTCCAGGTTCCGTATGAACACTGAAGCTTTCTTT

J gene: TRBJ2-7
D gene: TRBD1
CDR3 length: 13
V gene: TRBV2
clone size: NA
CDR3 protein: CASRGTGSYEQYF
CDR3 DNA: TGTGCCAGCAGGGGGACAGGTAGCTACGAGCAGTACTTC

J gene: TRBJ1-2
D gene: NA
CDR3 length: 13
V gene: TRBV14
clone size: NA
CDR3 protein: CASSLSHGYGYTF
CDR3 DNA: TGTGCCAGCAGCCTATCCCACGGGTATGGCTACACCTTC

J gene: TRBJ2-5
D gene: TRBD1
CDR3 length: 15
V gene: TRBV29-1
clone size: NA
CDR3 protein: CSGRWGTGYQETQYF
CDR3 DNA: TGCAGCGGCCGATGGGGGACAGGGTACCAAGAGACCCAGTACTTC

J gene: TRBJ2-5
D gene: TRBD2
CDR3 length: 14
V gene: TRBV30
clone size: few
CDR3 protein: CAWGSGRHQETQYF
CDR3 DNA: TGTGCCTGGGGTAGCGGGAGGCACCAAGAGACCCAGTACTTC

J gene: TRBJ2-1
D gene: NA
CDR3 length: 15
V gene: TRBV2
clone size: NA
CDR3 protein: CASSDRGSAYNEQFF
CDR3 DNA: TGTGCCAGCAGTGATAGGGGCTCTGCGTACAATGAGCAGTTCTTC

J gene: TRBJ2-7
D gene: NA
CDR3 length: 14
V gene: TRBV22-1
clone size: NA
CDR3 protein: CPGSPGTGRNEQYF
CDR3 DNA: TGTCCTGGGAGCCCGGGGACAGGGCGGAACGAGCAGTACTTC

J gene: TRBJ1-2
D gene: NA
CDR3 length: 12
V gene: TRBV28
clone size: few
CDR3 protein: CASTAGSSGYTF
CDR3 DNA: TGTGCCAGCACGGCAGGATCGTCTGGCTACACCTTC

J gene: TRBJ2-3
D gene: TRBD1
CDR3 length: 14
V gene: TRBV9
clone size: NA
CDR3 protein: CASTPGTGTDTQYF
CDR3 DNA: TGTGCCAGCACGCCCGGGACAGGGACAGATACGCAGTATTTT

J gene: TRBJ2-2
D gene: NA
CDR3 length: 14
V gene: TRBV9
clone size: NA
CDR3 protein: CASRQQGNTGELFF
CDR3 DNA: TGTGCCAGCAGACAACAGGGGAACACCGGGGAGCTGTTTTTT

J gene: TRBJ2-7
D gene: TRBD1
CDR3 length: 14
V gene: TRBV29-1
clone size: NA
CDR3 protein: CSVVGDRSSYEQYF
CDR3 DNA: TGCAGCGTTGTGGGGGACAGGAGCTCCTACGAGCAGTACTTC

J gene: TRBJ2-7
D gene: TRBD2
CDR3 length: 16
V gene: TRBV7-2
clone size: NA
CDR3 protein: CASSLRLAGGFYEQYF
CDR3 DNA: TGTGCCAGCAGCTTACGTCTAGCGGGAGGATTCTACGAGCAGTACTTC

J gene: TRBJ2-3
D gene: NA
CDR3 length: 11
V gene: TRBV27
clone size: NA
CDR3 protein: CASRVEGTQYF
CDR3 DNA: TGTGCCAGCAGAGTAGAGGGTACGCAGTATTTT

J gene: TRBJ2-5
D gene: NA
CDR3 length: 12
V gene: TRBV6-6
clone size: NA
CDR3 protein: CASIGVLETQYF
CDR3 DNA: TGTGCCAGCATCGGGGTGTTGGAGACCCAGTACTTC

J gene: TRBJ1-1
D gene: NA
CDR3 length: 14
V gene: TRBV5-1
clone size: few
CDR3 protein: CASNGGAMNTEAFF
CDR3 DNA: TGCGCCAGCAACGGGGGAGCGATGAACACTGAAGCTTTCTTT